A selection of T cell receptor beta chains follows, all from one sample in a study of blood T cell repertoires in COVID-19. Only in-frame clones appear in the TCRdb table, and some are missing; sequencing was by immunoSEQ multiplex PCR. The sample carries fewer than 300,000 clones, around nine tenths recorded once. What was sequenced was PBMCs or T cells enriched from blood (not recorded which). These receptors were obtained from a woman aged 25 to 39 who had recovered from COVID-19. The CDR3 runs from the conserved cysteine through the conserved F or W. D genes are given only for firm matches. Part of the rows lack a size; the others show once, few, many or a class for expanded clones.

d_call	j_call	clone_size	v_call	cdr3_aa	cdr3_nt
TRBD1	TRBJ1-4	NA	TRBV6-5	CASSRPGRGQEKLFF	TGTGCCAGCAGCCGCCCCGGCAGGGGGCAAGAAAAACTGTTTTTT
TRBD2	TRBJ2-4	few	TRBV19	CASSTRLAGRLAKNIQYF	TGTGCCAGTAGTACCCGACTAGCGGGGCGGCTAGCCAAAAACATTCAGTACTTC
NA	TRBJ1-2	NA	TRBV7-2	CASSLGGFYGYTF	TGTGCCAGCAGCTTAGGGGGCTTCTATGGCTACACCTTC
TRBD1	TRBJ2-1	NA	TRBV5-8	CASSLETGVNNEQFF	TGTGCCAGCAGCTTAGAGACAGGGGTTAACAATGAGCAGTTCTTC
NA	TRBJ1-6	NA	TRBV7-2	CASSLEGGWNSPLHF	TGTGCCAGCAGCTTAGAGGGCGGGTGGAATTCACCCCTCCACTTT
TRBD2	TRBJ2-5	NA	TRBV28	CASSLRWREGWETQYF	TGTGCCAGCAGTTTAAGGTGGCGGGAGGGATGGGAGACCCAGTACTTC
NA	TRBJ2-7	NA	TRBV7-9	CASSNSGAYEQYF	TGTGCCAGCAGCAATAGCGGAGCGTACGAGCAGTACTTC
NA	TRBJ2-1	NA	TRBV27	CASSPLGGGPYNEQFF	TGTGCCAGCAGTCCACTAGGGGGAGGGCCCTACAATGAGCAGTTCTTC
NA	TRBJ2-1	NA	TRBV6-2/TRBV6-3	CASSYRGSYNEQFF	TGTGCCAGCAGTTACAGGGGCTCCTACAATGAGCAGTTCTTC
TRBD1	TRBJ2-2	NA	TRBV6-5	CASRTRTGFGELFF	TGTGCCAGCAGAACACGGACAGGGTTCGGGGAGCTGTTTTTT
NA	TRBJ2-7	NA	TRBV27	CASSKNRDVSHEQYF	TGTGCCAGCAGCAAAAACAGGGATGTTTCCCACGAGCAGTACTTC
NA	TRBJ2-1	NA	TRBV27	CASNLGGSLNEQFF	TGTGCCAGCAATTTAGGAGGTAGCTTAAATGAGCAGTTCTTC
NA	TRBJ1-2	NA	TRBV7-3	CASSLRGGADYGYTF	TGTGCCAGCAGCTTAAGGGGGGGCGCCGACTATGGCTACACCTTC
NA	TRBJ1-5	NA	TRBV5-8	CASSLESGVPHF	TGTGCCAGCAGCTTGGAGTCAGGGGTACCGCATTTT
NA	TRBJ2-7	NA	TRBV28	CASSSEGRAEMYGQYF	TGTGCCAGCAGCTCCGAGGGCCGCGCGGAAATGTACGGACAGTACTTC
TRBD2	TRBJ2-1	NA	TRBV5-1	CASRTSGARNEQFF	TGCGCCAGCAGGACTAGCGGGGCGCGCAATGAGCAGTTCTTC
NA	TRBJ1-1	once	TRBV6-2/TRBV6-3	CASSYGEGWMNTEAFF	TGTGCCAGCAGTTACGGCGAGGGATGGATGAACACTGAAGCTTTCTTT
TRBD1	TRBJ1-3	few	TRBV30	CAWNEQGGPLPYF	TGTGCCTGGAACGAGCAAGGGGGCCCGCTCCCGTATTTT
TRBD1	TRBJ1-3	NA	TRBV6-6	CASSYHSGQGRNTIYF	TGTGCCAGCAGTTACCACTCCGGACAGGGGCGAAACACCATATATTTT
TRBD1	TRBJ2-7	once	TRBV6-2/TRBV6-3	CASSSSNRGRSYEQYF	TGTGCCAGCAGTTCGTCAAACAGGGGGCGTTCCTACGAGCAGTACTTC
TRBD2	TRBJ2-1	NA	TRBV6-2/TRBV6-3	CASSTTGLANEQFF	TGTGCCAGCAGCACTACGGGACTAGCCAATGAGCAGTTCTTC
NA	TRBJ1-6	NA	TRBV3-1/TRBV3-2	CASSPRQELYNSPLHF	TGTGCCAGCAGTCCTCGACAGGAACTGTATAATTCACCCCTCCACTTT
TRBD1	TRBJ1-2	few	TRBV6-5	CASTQGTGWGYTF	TGTGCCAGCACCCAAGGGACAGGCTGGGGCTACACCTTC
NA	TRBJ1-3	NA	TRBV19	CASSITSGNTIYF	TGTGCCAGTAGTATCACTTCTGGAAACACCATATATTTT
NA	TRBJ1-6	NA	TRBV7-2	CASSFDSFNSPLHF	TGTGCCAGCAGCTTTGACAGCTTTAATTCACCCCTCCACTTT
NA	TRBJ2-5	NA	TRBV6-2/TRBV6-3	CASSYSSSGSETQYF	TGTGCCAGCAGTTACTCGTCCAGCGGCTCGGAGACCCAGTACTTC
TRBD1	TRBJ2-1	NA	TRBV5-4	CASSRTGSSYNEQFF	TGTGCCAGCAGCCGGACAGGGAGCTCCTACAATGAGCAGTTCTTC
NA	TRBJ1-1	NA	TRBV27	CASRMKRNTEAFF	TGTGCCAGCAGGATGAAGAGGAACACTGAAGCTTTCTTT
TRBD2	TRBJ2-7	NA	TRBV4-1	CASSKGLASAYEQYF	TGCGCCAGCAGCAAAGGACTAGCGTCTGCCTACGAGCAGTACTTC
TRBD1	TRBJ1-1	NA	TRBV6-1	CASSDYGTGNTEAFF	TGTGCCAGCAGTGATTATGGGACAGGGAACACTGAAGCTTTCTTT
TRBD2	TRBJ2-3	NA	TRBV18	CASSLMTSGGADTQYF	TGTGCCAGCTCCCTGATGACTAGCGGAGGAGCAGATACGCAGTATTTT